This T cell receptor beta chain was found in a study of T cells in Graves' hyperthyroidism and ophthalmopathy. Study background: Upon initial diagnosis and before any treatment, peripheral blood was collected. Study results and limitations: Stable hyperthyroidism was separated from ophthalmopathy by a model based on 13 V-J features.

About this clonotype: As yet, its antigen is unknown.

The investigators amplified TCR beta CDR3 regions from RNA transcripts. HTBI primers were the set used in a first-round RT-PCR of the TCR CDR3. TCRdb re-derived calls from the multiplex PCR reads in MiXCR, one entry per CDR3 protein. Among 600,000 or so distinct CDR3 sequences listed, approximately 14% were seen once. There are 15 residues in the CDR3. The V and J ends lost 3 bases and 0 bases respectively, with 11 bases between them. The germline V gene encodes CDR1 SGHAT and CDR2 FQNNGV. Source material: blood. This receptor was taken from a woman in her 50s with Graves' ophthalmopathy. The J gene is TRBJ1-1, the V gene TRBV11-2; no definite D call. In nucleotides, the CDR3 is TGTGCCAGCAGCTTTAGAACCCCTATGAACACTGAAGCTTTCTTT. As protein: CASSFRTPMNTEAFF.